What follows are 25 T cell receptor beta chains derived from one specimen sequenced in a study of T-cell reconstitution after alpha-beta-depleted transplantation in children. Unique molecular identifiers were used to barcode this TCRbeta library. TCRdb ran MiXCR on the PCR reads and lists one entry per CDR3 protein. The sample comprises about 640,000 distinct CDR3 sequences, about an eighth of which are singletons, and around 2.2% rests with the top ten. Sequences were derived from PBMCs, mostly from graft donor cells, sampled 360 days after TCRalphabeta/CD19-depleted stem cell transplant. The receptors originated from a male patient under 18 who had a stem cell transplant for acute myeloid leukemia, so the T cells may come from the graft donor.

The chain carries TRBV18 and TRBJ2-2; 7 bases agree with TRBD1. The CDR3 contains 15 residues. Germline assignment: CDR1 KGHSH and CDR2 LQKENI. The J segment lost 4 bases and the V segment lost 3 bases, leaving 5 bases of the junction unmatched. As DNA, the CDR3 is TGTGCCAGCTCACCCGGGACAGCTCCCACCGGGGAGCTGTTTTTT. Protein product: CASSPGTAPTGELFF.

The genes are TRBV2 and TRBJ1-1; D call uncertain. Germline assignment: CDR1 SNHLY and CDR2 FYNNEI. Trimming removed 2 bases from V and 10 bases from J, with 8 bases in between. The CDR3 totals 11 residues. The CDR3 DNA reads TGTGCCAGCAGTGAATGGGAAACAGCTTTCTTT. Translated: CASSEWETAFF. The full variable domain, rest sourced from reference TRBV2 and TRBJ1-1, is EPEVTQTPSHQVTQMGQEVILRCVPISNHLYFYWYRQILGQKVEFLVSFYNNEISEKSEIFDDQFSVERPDGSNFTLKIRSTKLEDSAMYFCASSEWETAFFGQGTRLTVV.

The chain combines TRBV30 with TRBJ2-2; D unclear. The CDR3 consists of 12 residues. Trimming cost V 0 bases and J 8 bases, with 7 bases left between them. The germline gives CDR1 GTSNPN, CDR2 SVGIG (reference sequence). In nucleotides, the CDR3 is TGTGCCTGGAGTGTAGCTCCGGGGGAGCTGTTTTTT. Protein product: CAWSVAPGELFF.

There are many counts of this clonotype. The V call is TRBV29-1, the J call TRBJ2-5, with D perhaps TRBD2 (6 bases). The V and J ends lost 7 bases and 4 bases respectively, with 13 bases between them. This CDR3 spans 12 amino acids. CDR1 is SQVTM, CDR2 ANQGSEA, per germline. The chain's CDR3 is CSARDGRETQYF. The CDR3 DNA reads TGCAGCGCCAGGGACGGGAGAGAGACCCAGTACTTC.

This clonotype was recorded many times. The DNA for the CDR3 is TGTGCCAGCCGTAAAGAGACCCAGTACTTC. Amino acids: CASRKETQYF. J is TRBJ2-5 and V is TRBV6-1; D remains ambiguous. The germline V gene encodes CDR1 MNHNS and CDR2 SASEGT. This CDR3 is built from 10 residues. The ends were cut back, 8 bases at V and 3 bases at J, with 4 bases in the middle.

The chain joins TRBV29-1 to TRBJ2-6; TRBD1 agrees at 9 bases. Germline V CDR1 and CDR2: SQVTM, ANQGSEA. Losses at the gene ends were 0 bases for V and 4 bases for J; bases not matched to a gene: 13. CDR3 length: 19 residues. CDR3 amino acids: CSVEEKPGQGLEGANVLTF. For the CDR3, the DNA is TGCAGCGTTGAAGAAAAACCGGGACAGGGCCTGGAGGGGGCCAACGTCCTGACTTTC.

The chain has TRBV10-3 and TRBJ2-1; 9 bases line up with TRBD1. J lost 2 bases, V lost 7 bases, and 3 bases had no gene match. The length of the CDR3 is 14 residues. The germline CDR1 and CDR2 sequences are ENHRY and SYGVKD. Here the CDR3 reads CAIKGQGTYNEQFF. The CDR3 nucleotides are TGTGCCATCAAGGGACAGGGAACCTACAATGAGCAGTTCTTC.

The chain recombines TRBV20-1 with TRBJ2-3, with D perhaps matching TRBD2 (5 bases). This CDR3 is built from 15 residues. Germline CDR1 DFQATT, CDR2 SNEGSKA (reference sequence). The V gene lost 5 bases and the J gene lost 0 bases, with 15 bases spanning the gap. This chain's CDR3 is CSAGRASLSTDTQYF. CDR3 coding DNA: TGCAGTGCTGGAAGAGCTAGCTTGAGCACAGATACGCAGTATTTT.

V and J are TRBV6-2 or TRBV6-3 and TRBJ2-7; TRBD2 matches at 11 bases. V shed 2 bases, J shed 5 bases, and the junction held 5 bases outside the gene matches. This CDR3 spans 15 amino acids. Germline values: CDR1 MNHEY, CDR2 SVGEGT. CDR3 DNA: TGTGCCAGCAGTTACCCTAGCGGGAGGATCGACGAGCAGTACTTC. Protein product: CASSYPSGRIDEQYF.

The chain uses TRBV28 and TRBJ1-4; D is perhaps TRBD1 (6 bases). The CDR3 totals 15 residues. V gave up 5 bases and J gave up 2 bases, with 12 bases separating them. CDR1 and CDR2 from the germline V gene are MDHEN and SYDVKM. CDR3 nucleotides: TGTGCCAGCAGTGCTGCTGACAGGACTAATGAAAAACTGTTTTTT. This encodes CASSAADRTNEKLFF.

This clonotype was observed a handful of times. CDR3 nucleotide sequence: TGTGCCAGCAGTTTCGGACTAGCGGGATTCGAGCAGTACTTC. Protein sequence: CASSFGLAGFEQYF. The genes are TRBV27 and TRBJ2-7, with 12 bases lining up with TRBD2. Germline trimming cut 3 bases from V and 6 bases from J; bases unmatched to any gene: 3. Germline lookup yields CDR1 MNHEY and CDR2 SMNVEV (reference sequence). The CDR3 totals 14 residues.

This clonotype has a handful of counts. The chain combines TRBV14 with TRBJ2-1; 11 bases line up with TRBD2. In germline, CDR1 is SGHDN, CDR2 FVKESK. The CDR3 covers 20 residues. The trim removed 0 bases at V and 0 bases at J, leaving 10 bases unmatched. The CDR3 DNA is TGTGCCAGCAGCCAAGATTTCGGGGCTAGCGGGGGGAGCTCCTACAATGAGCAGTTCTTC. It codes for CASSQDFGASGGSSYNEQFF.

The chain employs TRBV20-1 and TRBJ1-3; D not resolved. CDR3 length: 14 residues. V was shortened by 1 base and J by 0 bases, with 7 bases between the two germline ends. In germline, CDR1 is DFQATT, CDR2 SNEGSKA (reference sequence). CDR3 protein: CSARVESSGNTIYF. The DNA of the CDR3 is TGCAGTGCTAGAGTGGAGAGCTCTGGAAACACCATATATTTT.

This clonotype was seen a few times. The chain employs TRBV20-1 and TRBJ2-7, with 8 bases fitting TRBD1. With V trimmed by 3 bases and J by 3 bases, 7 bases remained unmatched. The CDR3 has 14 amino acids. Germline V gene lookup returns CDR1 DFQATT and CDR2 SNEGSKA (reference sequence). CDR3 protein: CSARETGVFYEQYF. CDR3 coding DNA: TGCAGTGCTAGGGAGACAGGGGTTTTCTACGAGCAGTACTTC.

The genes are TRBV28 and TRBJ2-7; 7 bases are shared with TRBD2. The CDR3 sequence is 18 residues long. Germline assignment: CDR1 MDHEN and CDR2 SYDVKM. Trimming at V came to 3 bases and at J to 0 bases, leaving 14 bases not matched to a gene. For the CDR3, the DNA is TGTGCCAGCAGTTTGTCCCTAGCGGAGAATTTCTACTCCTACGAGCAGTACTTC. Amino acids: CASSLSLAENFYSYEQYF.

Many counts were recorded for this clonotype. The rearrangement joins TRBV7-9 to TRBJ2-2, with a tentative D call TRBD2 (6 bases). The CDR3 runs to 15 residues. Trimming took 5 bases from V and 1 from J, leaving 11 bases between them. CDR1 and CDR2 (germline): SEHNR, FQNEAQ (reference sequence). CDR3 in amino acids: CASSARDWNTGELFF. DNA of the CDR3: TGTGCCAGCAGCGCCCGGGACTGGAACACCGGGGAGCTGTTTTTT.

The V gene is TRBV5-1, the J gene TRBJ2-2; D might be TRBD2 (5 bases). The CDR3 has 18 amino acids. The V gene lost 0 bases and the J gene lost 6 bases, with 21 bases spanning the gap. Per germline, CDR1 SGHRS and CDR2 YFSETQ. The CDR3 region is CASSLELGRLGGAGELFF. The DNA for the CDR3 is TGCGCCAGCAGCTTGGAGCTAGGCCGGCTAGGAGGCGCCGGGGAGCTGTTTTTT.

The chain employs TRBV20-1 and TRBJ2-7, with D tentatively TRBD2 (6 bases). V gave up 4 bases and J gave up 6 bases, with 13 bases separating them. CDR1 and CDR2 from the germline V gene are DFQATT and SNEGSKA (reference sequence). The CDR3 sequence is 12 residues long. Here the CDR3 DNA reads TGCAGTGCTACCTGGGGGACTTCCGAGCAGTACTTC. Translated: CSATWGTSEQYF.

This clonotype was observed many times. The V and J genes are TRBV12-3 or TRBV12-4 and TRBJ2-1; TRBD2 is a possible D gene (5 bases). Trimming cost V 6 bases and J 6 bases, with 12 bases left between them. There are 13 residues in the CDR3. The CDR3 DNA sequence: TGTGCCAGCAGGGACGAGGGTTTCAATGAGCAGTTCTTC. This sequence encodes CASRDEGFNEQFF.

The chain uses TRBV29-1 and TRBJ2-7; tentatively, D is TRBD1 or TRBD2 (5 bases each). The germline CDR1 and CDR2 sequences are SQVTM and ANQGSEA. The CDR3 is made up of 15 amino acids. V lost 5 bases, J lost 4 bases, and 21 bases lay in between. For the CDR3, the DNA is TGCAGCGTTTCCGGCTTGGGGGTACTGGTTTACGAGCAGTACTTC. Encoded protein: CSVSGLGVLVYEQYF.

This clonotype was seen a handful of times. The chain employs TRBV4-3 and TRBJ2-7, with 7 bases matching TRBD2. Germline V gene lookup returns CDR1 LGHNA and CDR2 YSLEER. This CDR3 spans 15 amino acids. J gave up 6 bases and V 2 bases, and 10 bases lay outside the gene matches. For the CDR3, the DNA is TGCGCCAGCAGCCAAATTTGGCGGGAGCTGGGCGAGCAGTACTTC. Translating gives CASSQIWRELGEQYF.

The V call is TRBV20-1, the J call TRBJ2-4; 10 nucleotides align to TRBD1. Germline trimming cut 6 bases from V and 6 bases from J; bases unmatched to any gene: 5. Germline CDR1 is DFQATT and CDR2 is SNEGSKA (reference sequence). This CDR3 is built from 13 residues. The DNA of the CDR3 is TGCAGTGCCGCCAGACAGGGGGCAAACATTCAGTACTTC. This encodes CSAARQGANIQYF.

This clonotype has only a few counts. The rearrangement uses TRBV7-2 and TRBJ2-1; D remains ambiguous. The ends were cut back, 1 base at V and 7 bases at J, with 11 bases in the middle. The CDR3 covers 14 residues. Germline lookup yields CDR1 SGHTA and CDR2 FQGNSA. CDR3 DNA: TGTGCCAGCAGCTTAGGACCATCGAGGAATGAGCAGTTCTTC. This encodes CASSLGPSRNEQFF.

The V call is TRBV7-9, the J call TRBJ2-3; 7 nucleotides match TRBD2. Germline loops: CDR1 SEHNR, CDR2 FQNEAQ (reference sequence). This CDR3 contains 17 residues. V dropped 5 bases and J dropped 6; count of bases not matched to a gene: 17. The CDR3 DNA follows: TGTGCCAGCAGCCCCGGGGAGGCGGGAGAGGGAGAGGATACGCAGTATTTT. This sequence encodes CASSPGEAGEGEDTQYF.

This chain connects TRBV15 to TRBJ2-7, with TRBD2 as a possible D gene (5 bases). Germline CDR1 LNHNV, CDR2 YYDKDF (reference sequence). V lost 5 bases and J lost 6, with 26 bases in between. CDR3 length: 17 residues. This CDR3 is CATSEPSPSGYPFEQYF. CDR3 nucleotide sequence: TGTGCCACCAGCGAACCATCCCCAAGCGGTTACCCTTTCGAGCAGTACTTC. Drawing the rest from reference TRBV15 and TRBJ2-7, the complete variable domain is DAMVIQNPRYQVTQFGKPVTLSCSQTLNHNVMYWYQQKSSQAPKLLFHYYDKDFNNEADTPDNFQSRRPNTSFCFLDIRSPGLGDTAMYLCATSEPSPSGYPFEQYFGPGTRLTVT.